This T cell receptor (beta chain) stems from a study of blood T cell repertoires in COVID-19. Study-level information: Samples representing acute and convalescent COVID-19 were sourced from the United States, Italy and Spain.

Per the original data handling: Estimated nucleated cell counts came from reference gene primer amplification. Sequenced by immunoSEQ multiplex PCR; TCRdb stores in-frame clones only, minus some. Clone size and V and J calls were adopted from that table, with D and trimming inferred from the DNA. Found here are about 670,000 clones, about 90% of them singletons; the top ten hold roughly 0.26%. V lost 1 base to trimming and J lost 4 bases; unmatched junction nucleotides: 8. Germline V gives CDR1 SGHTA, CDR2 FQGNSA. The CDR3 is 18 residues long. The source of this sequence is a woman between 18 and 30 years old with acute or convalescent COVID-19. Material for sequencing was peripheral blood. The chain couples TRBV7-2 to TRBJ2-2; 11 nucleotides agree with TRBD2. The CDR3 DNA is TGTGCCAGCAGCTTAGTCATAGCGGGGGGGTTAGCCACCGGGGAGCTGTTTTTT. Translated, it gives CASSLVIAGGLATGELFF.